This is a list of T cell receptor beta chains from one sample in a study of cytomegalovirus exposure and HLA in healthy donors. TCRdb keeps only in-frame clones here, not all; method: immunoSEQ multiplex PCR. In the table there are under 200,000 clones, 80% to 85% of which are singletons. The sequenced material came from PBMCs. The receptors shown here come from a woman in her twenties or thirties in good health and CMV-seronegative. Both conserved end residues are part of each CDR3. The D gene is left open where the match is weak.

v_gene,len,d_gene,CDR3aa
TRBV30,15,TRBD2,CAWRPNRGDVDTQYF
TRBV7-6,15,TRBD1,CASSLRDRGEYGYTF
TRBV7-8,19,NA,CASSPKIPQGKVSYNEQFF
TRBV29-1,13,TRBD1,CSAKGQGAHTQYF
TRBV6-1,14,TRBD1,CASSMDRVKQPQHF
TRBV6-5,14,NA,CASMWRGGNYGYTF
TRBV5-1,15,NA,CASSLEDRNYNEQFF
TRBV7-9,16,NA,CASSRNRGAADYGYTF
TRBV27,15,NA,CASSPPRGQFAEAFF
TRBV29-1,11,TRBD1,CSVQGVNEQYF
TRBV2,14,TRBD1,CASTGTGSSVKLFF
TRBV28,14,NA,CASSQRQSSYEQYF
TRBV19,14,TRBD1,CASSTGGPGNTIYF
TRBV18,16,NA,CASSPPGGSSTDTQYF
TRBV6-1,14,TRBD1,CAIPGQGGTGELFF
TRBV5-4,13,TRBD1,CASSRGQTYEQYF
TRBV6-5,15,NA,CASSYSPGETGELFF
TRBV15,19,NA,CATSRPSWGPEYSNQPQHF
TRBV7-8,14,TRBD2,CASRTSGVSGELFF
TRBV27,16,NA,CASSSSEGERYNEQFF
TRBV6-5,13,NA,CASSYQGGETQYF
TRBV7-3,15,TRBD1,CASSRGDRGNSPLHF
TRBV25-1,14,NA,CASSEVAVNEKLFF
TRBV5-1,14,TRBD1,CASSIGSGGDEQFF
TRBV4-2,16,NA,CASSPSETGSYNEQFF
TRBV12-5,14,NA,CASGPRTENTEAFF
TRBV10-1,16,TRBD2,CASSGLPGLGENEQFF
TRBV5-1,15,NA,CASSLGHTNTGELFF
TRBV5-1,15,NA,CASSPPGLRDNEQFF